These T cell receptor beta chains were read from a single sample in a study of beta chain features in type 1 diabetes. TCRdb's table, derived via immunoSEQ multiplex PCR, lists solely in-frame clones and lacks some. Of roughly 150,000 clones in the sample, about 10% were seen once. Material for sequencing was central memory CD4+ T cells from blood. These receptors all come from a woman aged 30 to 39 with type 1 diabetes. CDR3s include the opening cysteine and the closing phenylalanine or tryptophan. Fields, in order: D gene, J gene, V gene, clone size, CDR3 DNA, CDR3 protein. The D gene is left open where the match is weak. Where a row states a size, it is once, few, many or the class of an expanded clone; other rows omit it.

TRBD1	TRBJ2-7	TRBV14	-	TGTGCCAGCAGCCAAGTGGGCGGGACAGGGTCCTACGAGCAGTACTTC	CASSQVGGTGSYEQYF
-	TRBJ1-1	TRBV6-5	-	TGTGCCAGCAGTTACTCGGGCACCAACACTGAAGCTTTCTTT	CASSYSGTNTEAFF
TRBD2	TRBJ2-1	TRBV11-2	few	TGTGCCAGCAGGTTTTTTGGGAGGGCCCTCGGTGAGCAGTTCTTC	CASRFFGRALGEQFF
-	TRBJ2-1	TRBV15	few	TGTGCCACCTCCAGAGGAGCGTACAATGAGCAGTTCTTC	CATSRGAYNEQFF
-	TRBJ2-6	TRBV5-1	few	TGCGCCAGCAGCTTGGGGTCAGCCGGGGCTGGGGCCAACGTCCTGACTTTC	CASSLGSAGAGANVLTF
TRBD2	TRBJ2-1	TRBV5-4	-	TGTGCCAGCAGCTTTTCCGTAGCGGGAGACGAGCAGTTCTTC	CASSFSVAGDEQFF
-	TRBJ2-7	TRBV5-1	-	TGCGCCAGCAGCTTCATAGTACCCTACGAGCAGTACTTC	CASSFIVPYEQYF
TRBD1	TRBJ1-1	TRBV7-9	few	TGTGCCAGCAGCTTAGCTGGACAGGGGGCTGAAGCTTTCTTT	CASSLAGQGAEAFF
TRBD1	TRBJ2-7	TRBV28	-	TGTGCCAGCCGCTCGGGACAGACCTACGAGCAGTACTTC	CASRSGQTYEQYF
TRBD2	TRBJ2-2	TRBV2	few	TGTGCCAGCAGTCCGAGTAGCGGGGGCACCGGGGAGCTGTTTTTT	CASSPSSGGTGELFF
TRBD1	TRBJ1-1	TRBV29-1	-	TGCAGCGTTGAGGACAGGGGGCGAAGAACTGAAGCTTTCTTT	CSVEDRGRRTEAFF
TRBD2	TRBJ2-3	TRBV25-1	-	TGTGCCAGCAGTGACGGGAGGAGCACAGATACGCAGTATTTT	CASSDGRSTDTQYF
TRBD1	TRBJ2-1	TRBV9	-	TGTGCCAGCAGCTCCATGGGGACAGGATACAATGAGCAGTTCTTC	CASSSMGTGYNEQFF
-	TRBJ1-4	TRBV18	-	TGTGCCAGCTCACCGAACAGGGAGCCCGAAAAACTGTTTTTT	CASSPNREPEKLFF
-	TRBJ2-6	TRBV7-6	-	TGTGCCAGCAGCTTAAGGCCTAGCTCTGGGGCCAACGTCCTGACTTTC	CASSLRPSSGANVLTF
-	TRBJ1-1	TRBV18	few	TGTGCCAGCTCACAGTCTGTACGGACTGAAGCTTTCTTT	CASSQSVRTEAFF
TRBD2	TRBJ2-3	TRBV19	few	TGTGCCAGTCAACCCGGGACTAGCGGGAGTGATACGCAGTATTTT	CASQPGTSGSDTQYF
TRBD1	TRBJ1-2	TRBV6-1	-	TGTGCCAGCAGTCGACAGGGGCAGGATGGCTACACCTTC	CASSRQGQDGYTF
-	TRBJ2-1	TRBV5-4	-	TGTGCCAGCAGCTCCCCGACTACTTCGGCGGGATCGGTTAATGAGCAGTTCTTC	CASSSPTTSAGSVNEQFF
-	TRBJ2-1	TRBV11-3	-	TGTGCCAGCAGCTTAGTGCGCAATGAGCAGTTCTTC	CASSLVRNEQFF
-	TRBJ1-5	TRBV30	few	TGTGCCTGGAGTGTCCAGGGCAATCAGCCCCAGCATTTT	CAWSVQGNQPQHF
-	TRBJ2-1	TRBV28	few	TGTGCCAGCAGTCGACAGGAGAGCTCCTACAATGAGCAGTTCTTC	CASSRQESSYNEQFF
-	TRBJ1-2	TRBV30	-	TGTGCCTGGAAAAAGGGGCTAGGTGGCTACACCTTC	CAWKKGLGGYTF
TRBD1	TRBJ1-2	TRBV18	few	TGTGCCAGCTCCCTATGGGACAGGGAATCCTATGGCTACACCTTC	CASSLWDRESYGYTF
-	TRBJ2-1	TRBV5-6	-	TGTGCCAGCAGCTTCCCGACTCCCAGCTCCTACAATGAGCAGTTCTTC	CASSFPTPSSYNEQFF
TRBD1	TRBJ2-5	TRBV5-1	few	TGCGCCAGCAGCTCCGGGACAGGGGGCTGGAAGACCCAGTACTTC	CASSSGTGGWKTQYF
TRBD2	TRBJ2-1	TRBV30	-	TGTGCCTGGAGTGTATGGGCGCACGGACTAGACAATGAGCAGTTCTTC	CAWSVWAHGLDNEQFF
-	TRBJ1-4	TRBV7-6	few	TGTGCCAGCAGCTTTCCGGACAGAGAACTGTTTTTT	CASSFPDRELFF
-	TRBJ1-2	TRBV30	few	TGTGCCTGTTCTCCTCAGGGAACCTATGGCTACACCTTC	CACSPQGTYGYTF
-	TRBJ1-1	TRBV28	-	TGTGCCAGCTCTGAGACAGTGGGTATGAACACTGAAGCTTTCTTT	CASSETVGMNTEAFF
-	TRBJ1-5	TRBV7-9	-	TGTGCCAGCAGCTTAGAGGGGCAGCCCCAGCATTTT	CASSLEGQPQHF
-	TRBJ1-2	TRBV30	-	TGTGCCTGGAGTGAAGTTCTACAGGGTGGCTACACCTTC	CAWSEVLQGGYTF
-	TRBJ2-3	TRBV9	-	TGTGCCAGCAGCACCACTAGCCTACTAGGGGCAGATACGCAGTATTTT	CASSTTSLLGADTQYF
TRBD2	TRBJ2-7	TRBV28	few	TGTGCCAGCAGCATCATTGGGACTAGCGGACGGACCTACGAGCAGTACTTC	CASSIIGTSGRTYEQYF
TRBD2	TRBJ2-1	TRBV6-1	-	TGTGCCAGCAGTGAATGGGGGACTAGTCTAATCCCCAATGAGCAGTTCTTC	CASSEWGTSLIPNEQFF
TRBD2	TRBJ2-3	TRBV7-2	few	TGTGCCAGCAGCTTACGCGGGAGCGGCACAGATACGCAGTATTTT	CASSLRGSGTDTQYF
TRBD1	TRBJ1-2	TRBV7-3	few	TGTGCCAGCAGCCCCAATGGACAGGGAGGCTACACCTTC	CASSPNGQGGYTF
TRBD2	TRBJ2-3	TRBV6-1	-	TGTGCCAGCAGGGAGACTAGCGGGAGATCAGATACGCAGTATTTT	CASRETSGRSDTQYF
TRBD2	TRBJ2-2	TRBV2	-	TGTGCCGCAGCGGGAGAGCGCACCGGGGAGCTGTTTTTT	CAAAGERTGELFF
TRBD1	TRBJ1-1	TRBV28	many	TGTGCCAGCACCACCGGGACAGGGATTGAAGCTTTCTTT	CASTTGTGIEAFF
-	TRBJ1-2	TRBV2	-	TGTGCCAGCAGTGATGGGGGCTTTGGCTACACCTTC	CASSDGGFGYTF
-	TRBJ1-2	TRBV5-4	few	TGTGCCAGCAGCATGCTCAGGGACATCGGCTACACCTTC	CASSMLRDIGYTF
TRBD1	TRBJ2-1	TRBV18	-	TGTGCCAGCTCACCACCGACAGGGGGAAATGAGCAGTTCTTC	CASSPPTGGNEQFF
TRBD2	TRBJ2-1	TRBV10-3	-	TGTGCCATCAGTGAGGAGCTAGCGGTCGAGCAGTTCTTC	CAISEELAVEQFF
TRBD1	TRBJ2-1	TRBV25-1	few	TGTGCCAGCAGTGACCCAGGACAGGGGACGGGTGAGCAGTTCTTC	CASSDPGQGTGEQFF
-	TRBJ2-5	TRBV5-1	few	TGCGCCAGCAGCTCCTTCGGACTATCTGAAGAGACCCAGTACTTC	CASSSFGLSEETQYF
-	TRBJ2-1	TRBV5-1	few	TGCGCCAGCAGCTTGGTCCTAGCGAACAATGAGCAGTTCTTC	CASSLVLANNEQFF